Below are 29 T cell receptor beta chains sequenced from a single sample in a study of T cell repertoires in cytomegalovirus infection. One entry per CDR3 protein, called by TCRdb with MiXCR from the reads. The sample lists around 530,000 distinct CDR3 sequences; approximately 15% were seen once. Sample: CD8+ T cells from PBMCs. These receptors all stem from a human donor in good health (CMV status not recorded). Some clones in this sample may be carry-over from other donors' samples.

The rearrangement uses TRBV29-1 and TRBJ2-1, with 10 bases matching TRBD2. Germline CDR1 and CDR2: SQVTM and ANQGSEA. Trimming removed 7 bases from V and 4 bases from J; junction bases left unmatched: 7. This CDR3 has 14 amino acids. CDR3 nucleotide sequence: TGCAGCGGCTCCGGGACTAGCGCATACAATGAGCAGTTCTTC. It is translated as CSGSGTSAYNEQFF.

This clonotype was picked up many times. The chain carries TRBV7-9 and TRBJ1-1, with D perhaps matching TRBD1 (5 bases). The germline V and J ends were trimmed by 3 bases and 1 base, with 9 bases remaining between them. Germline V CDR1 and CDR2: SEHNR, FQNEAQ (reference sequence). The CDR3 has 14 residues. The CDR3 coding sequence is TGTGCCAGCAGCTTCTATCAGGGGAACACTGAAGCTTTCTTT. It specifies CASSFYQGNTEAFF.

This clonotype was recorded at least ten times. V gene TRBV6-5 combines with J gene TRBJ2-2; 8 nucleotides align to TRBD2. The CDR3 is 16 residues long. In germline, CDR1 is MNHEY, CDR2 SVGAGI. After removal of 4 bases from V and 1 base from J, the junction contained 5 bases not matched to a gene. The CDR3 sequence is CASSSERGMNTGELFF. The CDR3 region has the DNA TGTGCCAGCAGTTCGGAGCGGGGGATGAACACCGGGGAGCTGTTTTTT.

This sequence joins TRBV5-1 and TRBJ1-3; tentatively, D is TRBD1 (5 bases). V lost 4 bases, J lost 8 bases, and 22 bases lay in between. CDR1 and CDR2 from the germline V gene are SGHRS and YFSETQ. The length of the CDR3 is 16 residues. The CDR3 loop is CASSPRPGPPRDTIYF. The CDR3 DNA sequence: TGCGCCAGCAGCCCTCGCCCGGGACCCCCTAGGGACACCATATATTTT.

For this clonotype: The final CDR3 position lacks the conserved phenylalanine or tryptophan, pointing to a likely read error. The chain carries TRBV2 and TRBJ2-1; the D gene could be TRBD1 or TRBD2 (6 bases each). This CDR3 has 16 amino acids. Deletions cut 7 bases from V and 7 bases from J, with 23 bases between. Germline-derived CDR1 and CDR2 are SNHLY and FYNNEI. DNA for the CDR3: TGTGCCAGCACGAAGGAGGGACACAGGGCCTGGAATGAGCAGTTCTTA. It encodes CASTKEGHRAWNEQFL.

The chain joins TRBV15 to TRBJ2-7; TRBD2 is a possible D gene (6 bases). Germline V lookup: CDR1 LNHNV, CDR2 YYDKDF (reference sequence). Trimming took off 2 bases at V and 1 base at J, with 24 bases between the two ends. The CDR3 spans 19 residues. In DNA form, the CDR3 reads TGTGCCACCAGCAGAATGGGCCATTTGGGGACTTCATTTTCCTACGAGCAGTACTTC. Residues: CATSRMGHLGTSFSYEQYF.

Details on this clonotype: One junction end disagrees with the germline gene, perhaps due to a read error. CDR3 DNA sequence: TGTGCCAGAAGCTTGGGGAGATCTGGAAACACCATATATTTT. Residues: CARSLGRSGNTIYF. This chain joins TRBV11-2 and TRBJ1-3; D not resolved. The CDR3 sequence is 14 residues long. Germline lookup yields CDR1 SGHAT and CDR2 FQNNGV.

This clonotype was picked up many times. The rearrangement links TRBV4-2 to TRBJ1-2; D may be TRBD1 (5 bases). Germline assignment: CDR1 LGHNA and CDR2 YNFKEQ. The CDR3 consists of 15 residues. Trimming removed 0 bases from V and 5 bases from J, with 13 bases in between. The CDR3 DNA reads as TGTGCCAGCAGCCAAGATAGGTGGAGGGGTTATGGCTACACCTTC. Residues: CASSQDRWRGYGYTF.

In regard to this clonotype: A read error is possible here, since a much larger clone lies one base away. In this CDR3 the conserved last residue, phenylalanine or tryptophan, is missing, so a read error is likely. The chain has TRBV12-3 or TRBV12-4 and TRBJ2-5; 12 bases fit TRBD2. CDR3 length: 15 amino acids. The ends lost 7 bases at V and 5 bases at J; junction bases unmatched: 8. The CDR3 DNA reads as TGTGCCAGCATGCAACTAGCGGGGGGATCGGAGACCCAGTACGTC. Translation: CASMQLAGGSETQYV.

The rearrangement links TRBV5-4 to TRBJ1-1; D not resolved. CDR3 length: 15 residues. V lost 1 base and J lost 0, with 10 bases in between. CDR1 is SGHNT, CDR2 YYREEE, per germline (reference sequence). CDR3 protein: CASSLSLGVNTEAFF. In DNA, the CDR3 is TGTGCCAGCAGCTTGTCGCTCGGGGTGAACACTGAAGCTTTCTTT. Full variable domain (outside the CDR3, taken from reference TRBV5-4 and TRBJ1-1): ETGVTQSPTHLIKTRGQQVTLRCSSQSGHNTVSWYQQALGQGPQFIFQYYREEENGRGNFPPRFSGLQFPNYSSELNVNALELDDSALYLCASSLSLGVNTEAFFGQGTRLTVV.

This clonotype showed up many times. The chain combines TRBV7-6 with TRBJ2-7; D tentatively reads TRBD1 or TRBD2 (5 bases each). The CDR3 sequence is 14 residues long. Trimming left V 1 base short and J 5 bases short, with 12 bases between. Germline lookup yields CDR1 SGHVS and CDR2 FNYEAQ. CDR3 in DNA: TGTGCCAGCAGCTTAGGGGACGGGGCCCACGAGCAGTACTTC. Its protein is CASSLGDGAHEQYF.

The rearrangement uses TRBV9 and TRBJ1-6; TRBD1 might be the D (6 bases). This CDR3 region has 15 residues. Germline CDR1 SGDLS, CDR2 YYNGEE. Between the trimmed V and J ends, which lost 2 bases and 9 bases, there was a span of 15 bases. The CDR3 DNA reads TGTGCCAGCAGCGTGGGCAGGGGAGTTGGTTCACCCCTCCACTTT. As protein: CASSVGRGVGSPLHF.

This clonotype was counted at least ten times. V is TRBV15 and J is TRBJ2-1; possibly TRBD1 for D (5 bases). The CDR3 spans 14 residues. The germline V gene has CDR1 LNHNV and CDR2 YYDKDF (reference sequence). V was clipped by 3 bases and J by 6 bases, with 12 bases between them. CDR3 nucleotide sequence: TGTGCCACCAGCAGTGCAGGGTTGGTCAATGAGCAGTTCTTC. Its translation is CATSSAGLVNEQFF.

The CDR3 loop is CATSRVQGSPLHF. CDR3 coding DNA: TGTGCCACCAGCAGAGTGCAGGGCTCACCCCTCCACTTT. The rearrangement uses TRBV15 and TRBJ1-6; TRBD1 might be the D (5 bases). Trimming left V 1 base short and J 10 bases short, with 8 bases between. CDR3 size: 13 residues. CDR1 LNHNV and CDR2 YYDKDF come from the germline V gene (reference sequence).

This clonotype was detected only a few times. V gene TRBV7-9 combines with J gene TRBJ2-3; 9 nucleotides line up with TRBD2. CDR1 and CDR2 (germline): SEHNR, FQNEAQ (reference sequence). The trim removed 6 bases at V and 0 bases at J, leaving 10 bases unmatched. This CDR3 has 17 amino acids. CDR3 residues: CASRGGVAGVSTDTQYF. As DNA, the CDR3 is TGTGCCAGCAGAGGGGGGGTAGCGGGGGTCAGCACAGATACGCAGTATTTT. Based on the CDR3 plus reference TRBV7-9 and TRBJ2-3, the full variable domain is DTGVSQNPRHKITKRGQNVTFRCDPISEHNRLYWYRQTLGQGPEFLTYFQNEAQLEKSRLLSDRFSAERPKGSFSTLEIQRTEQGDSAMYLCASRGGVAGVSTDTQYFGPGTRLTVL.

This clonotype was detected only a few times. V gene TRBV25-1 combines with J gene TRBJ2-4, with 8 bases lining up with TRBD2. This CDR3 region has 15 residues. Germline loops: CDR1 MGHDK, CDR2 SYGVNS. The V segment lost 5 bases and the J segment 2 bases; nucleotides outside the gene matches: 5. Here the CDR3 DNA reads TGTGCCAGCAGTCCGGGGGGGCTTTCCAAAAACATTCAGTACTTC. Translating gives CASSPGGLSKNIQYF. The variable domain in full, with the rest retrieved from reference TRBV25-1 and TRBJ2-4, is EADIYQTPRYLVIGTGKKITLECSQTMGHDKMYWYQQDPGMELHLIHYSYGVNSTEKGDLSSESTVSRIRTEHFPLTLESARPSHTSQYLCASSPGGLSKNIQYFGAGTRLSVL.

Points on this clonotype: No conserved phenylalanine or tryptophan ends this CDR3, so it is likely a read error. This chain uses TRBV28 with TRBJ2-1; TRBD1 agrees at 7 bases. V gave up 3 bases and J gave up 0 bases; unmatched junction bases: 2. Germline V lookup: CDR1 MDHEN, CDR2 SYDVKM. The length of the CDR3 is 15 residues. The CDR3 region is CASSLGQSSYNEQFL. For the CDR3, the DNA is TGTGCCAGCAGTTTGGGACAGAGCTCCTACAATGAGCAGTTCTTA.

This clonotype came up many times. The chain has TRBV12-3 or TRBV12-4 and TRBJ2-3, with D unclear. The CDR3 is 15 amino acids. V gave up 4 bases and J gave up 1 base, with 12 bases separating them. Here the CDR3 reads CASSSPGQGTDTQYF. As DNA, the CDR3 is TGTGCCAGCAGTTCGCCCGGGCAGGGCACAGATACGCAGTATTTT.

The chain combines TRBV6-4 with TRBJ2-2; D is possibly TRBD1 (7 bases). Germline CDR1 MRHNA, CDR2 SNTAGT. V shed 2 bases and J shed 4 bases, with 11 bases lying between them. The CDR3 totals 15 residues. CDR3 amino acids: CASSDRQGGTGELFF. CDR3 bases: TGTGCCAGCAGTGACCGACAGGGAGGCACCGGGGAGCTGTTTTTT.

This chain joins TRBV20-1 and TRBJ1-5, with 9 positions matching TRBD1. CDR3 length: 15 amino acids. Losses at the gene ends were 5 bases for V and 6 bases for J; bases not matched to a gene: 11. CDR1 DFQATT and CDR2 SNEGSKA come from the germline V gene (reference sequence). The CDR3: CSASYRGLWGQPQHF. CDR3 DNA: TGCAGTGCTTCCTACAGGGGGCTTTGGGGTCAGCCCCAGCATTTT.

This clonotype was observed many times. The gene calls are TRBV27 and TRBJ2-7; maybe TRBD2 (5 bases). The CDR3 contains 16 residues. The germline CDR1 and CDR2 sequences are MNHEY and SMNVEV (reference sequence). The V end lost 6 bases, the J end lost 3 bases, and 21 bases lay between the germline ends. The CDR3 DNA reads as TGTGCCAGCAGCCCCCCGGGGAGCGTGGACGTCTACGAGCAGTACTTC. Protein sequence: CASSPPGSVDVYEQYF.

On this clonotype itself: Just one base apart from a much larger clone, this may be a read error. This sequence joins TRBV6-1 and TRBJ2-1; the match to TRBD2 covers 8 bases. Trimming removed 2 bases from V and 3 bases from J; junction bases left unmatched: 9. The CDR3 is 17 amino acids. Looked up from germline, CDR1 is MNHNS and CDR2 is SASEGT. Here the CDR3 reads CASSEQSGGVFYNEQFF. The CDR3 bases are TGTGCCAGCAGTGAACAGAGCGGGGGTGTCTTCTACAATGAGCAGTTCTTC.

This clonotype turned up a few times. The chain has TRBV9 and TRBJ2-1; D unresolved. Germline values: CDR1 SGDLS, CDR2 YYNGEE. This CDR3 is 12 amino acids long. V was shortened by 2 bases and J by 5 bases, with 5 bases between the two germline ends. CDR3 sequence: CASSVTHNEQFF. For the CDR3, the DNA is TGTGCCAGCAGCGTTACCCACAATGAGCAGTTCTTC.

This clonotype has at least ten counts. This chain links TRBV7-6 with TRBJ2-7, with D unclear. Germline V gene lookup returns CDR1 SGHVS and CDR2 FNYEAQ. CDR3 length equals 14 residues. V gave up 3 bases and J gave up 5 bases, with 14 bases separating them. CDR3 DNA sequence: TGTGCCAGCAGCTTTCGACCAGCAAGCGACGAGCAGTACTTC. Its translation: CASSFRPASDEQYF.

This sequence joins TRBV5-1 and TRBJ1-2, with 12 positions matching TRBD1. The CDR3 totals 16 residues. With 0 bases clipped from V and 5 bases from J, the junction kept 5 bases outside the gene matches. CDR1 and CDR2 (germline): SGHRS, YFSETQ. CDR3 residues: CASSLDPGQGAYGYTF. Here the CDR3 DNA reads TGCGCCAGCAGCTTGGATCCGGGACAGGGGGCATATGGCTACACCTTC.

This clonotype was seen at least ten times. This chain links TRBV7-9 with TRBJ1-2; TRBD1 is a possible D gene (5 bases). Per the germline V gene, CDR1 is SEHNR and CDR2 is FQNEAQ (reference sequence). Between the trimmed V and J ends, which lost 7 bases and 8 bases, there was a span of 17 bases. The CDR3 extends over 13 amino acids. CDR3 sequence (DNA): TGTGCCAGCATCCTCCCGGCGGGGGGAGGCTACACCTTC. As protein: CASILPAGGGYTF.

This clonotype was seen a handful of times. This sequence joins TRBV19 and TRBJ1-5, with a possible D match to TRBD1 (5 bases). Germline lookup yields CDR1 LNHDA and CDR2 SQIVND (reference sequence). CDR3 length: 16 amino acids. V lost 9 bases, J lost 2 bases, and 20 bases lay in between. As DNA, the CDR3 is TGTGCCAGCCGATCGGCGGACGTAGGGGGCAATCAGCCCCAGCATTTT. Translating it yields CASRSADVGGNQPQHF.

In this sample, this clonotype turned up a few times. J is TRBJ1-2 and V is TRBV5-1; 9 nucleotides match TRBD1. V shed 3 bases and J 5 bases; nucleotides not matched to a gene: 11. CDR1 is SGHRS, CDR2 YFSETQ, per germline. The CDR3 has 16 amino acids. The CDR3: CASSSVTGQGSYGYTF. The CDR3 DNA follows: TGCGCCAGCAGCTCAGTGACGGGACAGGGCTCTTATGGCTACACCTTC. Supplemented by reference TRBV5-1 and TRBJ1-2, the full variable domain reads KAGVTQTPRYLIKTRGQQVTLSCSPISGHRSVSWYQQTPGQGLQFLFEYFSETQRNKGNFPGRFSGRQFSNSRSEMNVSTLELGDSALYLCASSSVTGQGSYGYTFGSGTRLTVV.

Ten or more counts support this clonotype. CDR3 coding DNA: TGTGCCAGCAGCTTAGAGGGCAGGGGCCAAAACATTCAGTACTTC. Its translation: CASSLEGRGQNIQYF. The chain employs TRBV11-2 and TRBJ2-4, with D perhaps matching TRBD1 (6 bases). The V gene's germline CDR1 is SGHAT and CDR2 FQNNGV. Trimming took 0 bases from V and 5 from J, leaving 11 bases between them. The CDR3 covers 15 residues.